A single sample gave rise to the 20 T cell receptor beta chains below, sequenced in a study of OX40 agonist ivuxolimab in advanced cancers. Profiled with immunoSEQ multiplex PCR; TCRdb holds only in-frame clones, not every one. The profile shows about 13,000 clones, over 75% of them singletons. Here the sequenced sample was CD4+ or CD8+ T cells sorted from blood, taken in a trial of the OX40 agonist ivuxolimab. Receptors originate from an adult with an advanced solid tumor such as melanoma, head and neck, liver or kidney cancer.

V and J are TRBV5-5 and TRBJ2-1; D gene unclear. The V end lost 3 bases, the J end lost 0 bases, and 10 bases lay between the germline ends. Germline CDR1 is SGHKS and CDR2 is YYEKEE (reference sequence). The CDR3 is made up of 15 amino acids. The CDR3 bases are TGTGCCAGCAGCTCGGACGCGAGCTCCTACAATGAGCAGTTCTTC. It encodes CASSSDASSYNEQFF.

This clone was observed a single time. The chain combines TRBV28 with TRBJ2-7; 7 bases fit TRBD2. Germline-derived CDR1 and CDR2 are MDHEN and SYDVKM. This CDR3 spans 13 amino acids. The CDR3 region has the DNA TGTGGCACAACCCGGGGGGAACCCTACGAGCAGTACTTC. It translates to CGTTRGEPYEQYF.

CDR3 region: CASSQTVGIRGYTF. The DNA of the CDR3 is TGTGCCAGCAGTCAAACGGTGGGGATTAGGGGCTACACCTTC. The chain couples TRBV13 to TRBJ1-2; D ambiguous. The V gene lost 6 bases and the J gene lost 8 bases, with 19 bases spanning the gap. In germline, CDR1 is PRHDT, CDR2 FYEKMQ (reference sequence). This CDR3 spans 14 amino acids.

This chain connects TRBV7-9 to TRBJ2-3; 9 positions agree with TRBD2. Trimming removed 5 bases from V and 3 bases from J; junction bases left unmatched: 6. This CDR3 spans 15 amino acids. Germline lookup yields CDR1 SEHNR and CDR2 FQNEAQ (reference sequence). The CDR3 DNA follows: TGTGCCAGCAGCGGCGGGAGGGCCGGAACAGATACGCAGTATTTT. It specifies CASSGGRAGTDTQYF.

This CDR3 reads CASSLKGTSAYNEQFF. The DNA of the CDR3 is TGTGCCAGCAGCTTAAAGGGGACTAGCGCGTACAATGAGCAGTTCTTC. V and J are TRBV11-3 and TRBJ2-1; 10 bases match TRBD2. Germline CDR1 reads SGHNT; CDR2 reads YENEEA. The J segment lost 4 bases and the V segment lost 2 bases, leaving 5 bases of the junction unmatched. The CDR3 sequence is 16 residues long.

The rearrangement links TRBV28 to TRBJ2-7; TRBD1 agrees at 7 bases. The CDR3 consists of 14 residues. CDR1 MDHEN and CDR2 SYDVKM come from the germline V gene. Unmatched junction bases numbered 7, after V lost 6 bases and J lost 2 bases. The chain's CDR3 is CASRWIGTAYEQYF. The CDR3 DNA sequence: TGTGCCAGCAGATGGATAGGGACAGCCTACGAGCAGTACTTC.

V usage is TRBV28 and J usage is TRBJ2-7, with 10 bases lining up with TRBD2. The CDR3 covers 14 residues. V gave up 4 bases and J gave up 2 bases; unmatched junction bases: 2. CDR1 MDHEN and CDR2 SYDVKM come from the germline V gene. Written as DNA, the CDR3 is TGTGCCAGCAGTTCACTAGCGGGAACCTACGAGCAGTACTTC. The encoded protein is CASSSLAGTYEQYF.

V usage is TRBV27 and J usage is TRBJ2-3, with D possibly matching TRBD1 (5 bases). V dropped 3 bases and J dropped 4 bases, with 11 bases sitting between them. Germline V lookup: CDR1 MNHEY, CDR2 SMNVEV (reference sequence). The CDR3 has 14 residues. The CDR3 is CASSFAGPPDTQYF. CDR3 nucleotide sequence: TGTGCCAGCAGTTTCGCAGGGCCCCCAGATACGCAGTATTTT.

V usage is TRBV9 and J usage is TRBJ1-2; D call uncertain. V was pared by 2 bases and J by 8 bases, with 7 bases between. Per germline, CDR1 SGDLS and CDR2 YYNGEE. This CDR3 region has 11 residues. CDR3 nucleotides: TGTGCCAGCAGCGTTGGGTGGGGCTACACCTTC. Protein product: CASSVGWGYTF.

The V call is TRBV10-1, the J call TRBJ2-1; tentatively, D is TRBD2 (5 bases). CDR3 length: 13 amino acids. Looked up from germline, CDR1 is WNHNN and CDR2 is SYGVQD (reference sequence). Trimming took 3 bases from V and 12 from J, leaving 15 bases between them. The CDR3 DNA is TGCGCCAGCAGTGACACAGCGGCAGGTGGGCAGTTCTTC. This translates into CASSDTAAGGQFF.

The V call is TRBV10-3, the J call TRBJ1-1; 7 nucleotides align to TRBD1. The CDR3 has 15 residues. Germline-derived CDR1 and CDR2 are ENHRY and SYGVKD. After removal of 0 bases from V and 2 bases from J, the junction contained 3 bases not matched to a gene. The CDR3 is CAISESSGGNTEAFF. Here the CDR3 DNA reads TGTGCCATCAGTGAGTCGTCAGGGGGAAACACTGAAGCTTTCTTT.

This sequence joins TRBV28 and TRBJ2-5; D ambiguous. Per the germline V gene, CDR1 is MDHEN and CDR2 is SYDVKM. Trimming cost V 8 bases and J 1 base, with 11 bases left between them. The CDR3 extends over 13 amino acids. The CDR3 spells CASVTPGQETQYF. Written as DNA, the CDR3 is TGTGCCAGCGTTACGCCGGGCCAAGAGACCCAGTACTTC.

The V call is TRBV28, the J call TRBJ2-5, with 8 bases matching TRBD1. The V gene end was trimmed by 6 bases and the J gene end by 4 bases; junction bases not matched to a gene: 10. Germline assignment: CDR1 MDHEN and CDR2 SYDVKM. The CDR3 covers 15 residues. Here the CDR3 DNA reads TGTGCCAGCAGACAGGGACAGGAATTTGGAGAGACCCAGTACTTC. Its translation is CASRQGQEFGETQYF.

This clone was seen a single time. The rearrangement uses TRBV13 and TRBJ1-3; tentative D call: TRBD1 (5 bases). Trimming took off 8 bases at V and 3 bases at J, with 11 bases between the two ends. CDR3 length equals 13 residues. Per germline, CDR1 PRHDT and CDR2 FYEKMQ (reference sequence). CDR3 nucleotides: TGTGCCAGCCGTACAGGAGGTGGAAACACCATATATTTT. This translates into CASRTGGGNTIYF.

The CDR3 DNA follows: TGTGCCAGCAGCCACAACCCCGGGACAGGGGGCACTGAAGCTTTCTTT. Its translation: CASSHNPGTGGTEAFF. V gene TRBV4-2 combines with J gene TRBJ1-1; TRBD1 matches 11 bases. This CDR3 has 16 amino acids. V gave up 3 bases and J gave up 4 bases; unmatched junction bases: 7. CDR1 and CDR2 from the germline V gene are LGHNA and YNFKEQ.

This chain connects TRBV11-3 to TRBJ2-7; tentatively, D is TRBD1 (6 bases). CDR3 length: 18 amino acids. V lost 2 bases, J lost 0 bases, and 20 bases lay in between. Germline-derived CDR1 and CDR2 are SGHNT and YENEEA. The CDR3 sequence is CASSLLIPGHQSSYEQYF. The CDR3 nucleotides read TGTGCCAGCAGCTTATTAATACCGGGACACCAAAGCTCCTACGAGCAGTACTTC.

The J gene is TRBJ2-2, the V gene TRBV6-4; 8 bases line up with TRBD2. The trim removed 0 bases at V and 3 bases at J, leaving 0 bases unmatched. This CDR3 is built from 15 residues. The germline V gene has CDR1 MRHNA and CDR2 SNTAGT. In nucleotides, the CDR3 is TGTGCCAGCAGTGACTCGACTAGCGACACCGGGGAGCTGTTTTTT. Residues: CASSDSTSDTGELFF.

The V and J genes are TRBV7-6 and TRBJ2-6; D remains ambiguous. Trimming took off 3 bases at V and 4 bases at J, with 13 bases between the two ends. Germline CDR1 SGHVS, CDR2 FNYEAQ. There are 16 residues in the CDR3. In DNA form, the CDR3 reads TGTGCCAGCAGCTTTGATCGAAATGGAGGGGCCAACGTCCTGACTTTC. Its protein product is CASSFDRNGGANVLTF.

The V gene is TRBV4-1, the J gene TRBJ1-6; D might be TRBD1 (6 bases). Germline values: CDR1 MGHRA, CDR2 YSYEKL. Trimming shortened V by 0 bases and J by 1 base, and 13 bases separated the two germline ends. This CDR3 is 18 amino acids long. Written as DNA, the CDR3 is TGCGCCAGCAGCCAAGATAAAGGGGGGCTTTCCTATAATTCACCCCTCCACTTT. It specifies CASSQDKGGLSYNSPLHF.

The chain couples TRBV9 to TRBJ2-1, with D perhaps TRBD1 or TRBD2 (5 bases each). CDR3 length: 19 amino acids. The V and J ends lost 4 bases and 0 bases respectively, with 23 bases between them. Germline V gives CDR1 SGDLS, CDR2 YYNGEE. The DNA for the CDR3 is TGTGCCAGCAGCCTCCCCTCTTCCGGGACGCCGAGCTCCTACAATGAGCAGTTCTTC. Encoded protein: CASSLPSSGTPSSYNEQFF.